A selection of T cell receptor beta chains follows, all from one sample in a study of graft-versus-host responses after intestinal transplantation. Their cognate antigens are unknown. The repertoire was sequenced with immunoSEQ multiplex PCR; TCRdb's copy has only in-frame clones and lacks some. The sample shows around 100,000 clones, approximately 94% of them seen only once. The sequenced sample was unstimulated CD4+ T cells sorted from spleen or lymph node cells, obtained before transplant. Every receptor here comes from a human donor who was the organ donor for an intestinal transplant. Both conserved end residues are trimmed from each CDR3.

j_gene | v_gene | CDR3aa
TRBJ2-3 | TRBV6-4 | ASSASGGTDTQY
TRBJ2-2 | TRBV4-1 | ASSQASVNTGELF
TRBJ1-2 | TRBV14 | ASSQAAVNYGYT
TRBJ2-7 | TRBV4-1 | ASSLGLAGYEQY
TRBJ1-1 | TRBV5-1 | ASSLVPGQGWVSSEAF
TRBJ2-5 | TRBV2 | ASNSLSGQETQY
TRBJ2-1 | TRBV2 | ASSEPHRNLHEQF
TRBJ2-7 | TRBV5-1 | ASSGPIGISQGSPSYEQY
TRBJ1-2 | TRBV5-4 | AGGFRGGDYGYT
TRBJ1-5 | TRBV28 | AALGGPSNQPQH
TRBJ2-2 | TRBV7-9 | ASSFLAGDTGELF
TRBJ1-2 | TRBV4-2 | ASSQVSAEGYT
TRBJ2-1 | TRBV2 | ASTELLAGGRNEQF
TRBJ2-1 | TRBV29-1 | SVWTSGSSEQF
TRBJ2-2 | TRBV19 | ASSMRRLNTGELF
TRBJ2-4 | TRBV2 | ASSELNRGQY
TRBJ1-2 | TRBV10-3 | AIMGNEYGYT
TRBJ2-3 | TRBV2 | ASSADRFTDTQY
TRBJ2-3 | TRBV11-1 | ASGDTYTDTQY
TRBJ2-7 | TRBV18 | ASSPGLDEQY
TRBJ2-5 | TRBV6-1 | ASSDYLAGVETQY
TRBJ2-5 | TRBV30 | AWSRGPRVETQY
TRBJ2-2 | TRBV11-2 | ASSLVAGGVGELF
TRBJ1-2 | TRBV28 | ASSLDPMGGYT
TRBJ2-2 | TRBV15 | ATSGGAGGPLTGELF
TRBJ1-2 | TRBV9 | ASSLGQGWGYT
TRBJ2-4 | TRBV4-1 | ASSQAGLVGLAKNIQY
TRBJ2-3 | TRBV27 | ARTRTGERIDTQY
TRBJ2-4 | TRBV7-2 | ASSSPHLAKNIQY
TRBJ1-1 | TRBV6-5 | ASRKGGQGGTEAF
TRBJ1-5 | TRBV19 | ASSDRQVGSNQPQH
TRBJ2-7 | TRBV5-1 | ASSLTSGGYEQY
TRBJ2-5 | TRBV5-5 | ASSLSGRETQY
TRBJ2-7 | TRBV10-3 | AISGTSGSYEQY
TRBJ1-1 | TRBV15 | ATSRDRAGIEAF
TRBJ2-7 | TRBV21-1 | ASSKDWAGVGYEQY
TRBJ1-2 | TRBV5-1 | ASSLGDRGYGYT
TRBJ2-5 | TRBV30 | AWSRRRVLQETQY
TRBJ1-2 | TRBV5-1 | ASSLGPAGGYGYT
TRBJ2-7 | TRBV10-3 | AISPGQYSYEQY
TRBJ1-1 | TRBV7-9 | ASSLRGEQAF
TRBJ2-1 | TRBV19 | ASSSGTSGSYEQF
TRBJ2-5 | TRBV9 | ASSVGPATSGNQETQY
TRBJ2-5 | TRBV28 | ASRAMGGRETQY
TRBJ2-2 | TRBV4-1 | ASSPTGQAPGELF
TRBJ2-2 | TRBV30 | AWSGTSGRAVRKAGELF
TRBJ2-7 | TRBV7-2 | ASSLLGQGGIYEQY
TRBJ2-3 | TRBV30 | AWSVGGVWTDTQY
TRBJ1-3 | TRBV4-1 | ASSQVTGLGNTIY
TRBJ2-1 | TRBV7-2 | ASSSDSNSYNEQF
TRBJ1-5 | TRBV19 | ASSIQNQPQH
TRBJ1-5 | TRBV6-5 | ASSRGGSNQPQH
TRBJ2-2 | TRBV5-1 | ASSSYPGQGAGELF
TRBJ2-1 | TRBV28 | ASSLGAGWDGEQF